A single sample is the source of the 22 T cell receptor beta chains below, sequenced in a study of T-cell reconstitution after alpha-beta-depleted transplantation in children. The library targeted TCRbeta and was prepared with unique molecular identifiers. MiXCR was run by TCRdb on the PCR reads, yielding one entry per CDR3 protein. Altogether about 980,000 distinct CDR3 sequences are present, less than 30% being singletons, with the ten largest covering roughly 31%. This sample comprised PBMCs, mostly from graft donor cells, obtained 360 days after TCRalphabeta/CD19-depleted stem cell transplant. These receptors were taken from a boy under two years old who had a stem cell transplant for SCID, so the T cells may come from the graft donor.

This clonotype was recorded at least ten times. The CDR3 is CASSPITFRREQYF. The CDR3 DNA reads TGTGCCAGCAGCCCCATTACCTTCCGCCGCGAGCAGTACTTC. V usage is TRBV7-2 and J usage is TRBJ2-7; D is ambiguous. V lost 5 bases, J lost 6 bases, and 17 bases lay in between. Germline CDR1 reads SGHTA; CDR2 reads FQGNSA. CDR3 length: 14 residues.

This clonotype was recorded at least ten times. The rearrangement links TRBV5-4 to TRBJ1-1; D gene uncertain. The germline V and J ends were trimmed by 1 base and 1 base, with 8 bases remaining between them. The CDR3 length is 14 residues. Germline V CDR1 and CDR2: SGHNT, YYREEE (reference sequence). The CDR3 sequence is CASSLFGGNTEAFF. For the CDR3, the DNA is TGTGCCAGCAGCTTGTTTGGAGGGAACACTGAAGCTTTCTTT.

This CDR3 reads CASQFRYEQYF. Here the CDR3 DNA reads TGTGCCAGCCAATTCCGGTACGAGCAGTACTTC. The rearrangement links TRBV2 to TRBJ2-7; no reliable D call. V shed 8 bases and J shed 4 bases, with 9 bases lying between them. The germline V gene has CDR1 SNHLY and CDR2 FYNNEI. This CDR3 has 11 residues.

CDR3 sequence: CASSLGTGDEQFF. In DNA form, the CDR3 reads TGTGCCAGCAGTTTAGGGACAGGGGACGAGCAGTTCTTC. The J gene is TRBJ2-7, the V gene TRBV12-3 or TRBV12-4; 9 positions agree with TRBD1. The J call is in doubt because the DNA end fits TRBJ2-1 better. The CDR3 has 13 residues.

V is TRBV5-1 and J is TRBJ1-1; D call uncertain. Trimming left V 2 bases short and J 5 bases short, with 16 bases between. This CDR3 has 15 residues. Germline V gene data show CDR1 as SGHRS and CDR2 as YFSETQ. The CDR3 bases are TGCGCCAGCAGCTTCCGCGGGTCCATGGGTACTGAAGCTTTCTTT. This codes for CASSFRGSMGTEAFF. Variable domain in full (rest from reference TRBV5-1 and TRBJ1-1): KAGVTQTPRYLIKTRGQQVTLSCSPISGHRSVSWYQQTPGQGLQFLFEYFSETQRNKGNFPGRFSGRQFSNSRSEMNVSTLELGDSALYLCASSFRGSMGTEAFFGQGTRLTVV.

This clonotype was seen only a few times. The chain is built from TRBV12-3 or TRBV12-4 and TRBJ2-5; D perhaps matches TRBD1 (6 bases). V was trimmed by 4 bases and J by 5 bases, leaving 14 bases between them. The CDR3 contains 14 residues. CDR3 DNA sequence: TGTGCCAGCAGTTCAGGGGTTTCCAGGGAGACCCAGTACTTC. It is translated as CASSSGVSRETQYF.

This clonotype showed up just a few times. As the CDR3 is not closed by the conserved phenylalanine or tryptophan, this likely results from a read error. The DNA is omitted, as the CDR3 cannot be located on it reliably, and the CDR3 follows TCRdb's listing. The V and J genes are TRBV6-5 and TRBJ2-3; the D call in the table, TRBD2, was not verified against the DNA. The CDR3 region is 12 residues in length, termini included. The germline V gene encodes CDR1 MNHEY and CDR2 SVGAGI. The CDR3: CASTQEGVKAPG.

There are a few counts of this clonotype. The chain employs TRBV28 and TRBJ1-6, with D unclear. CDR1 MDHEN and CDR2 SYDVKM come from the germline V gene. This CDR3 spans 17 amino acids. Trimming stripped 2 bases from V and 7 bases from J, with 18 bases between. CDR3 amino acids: CASSLGGSDLWNSPLHF. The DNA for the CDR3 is TGTGCCAGCAGTTTAGGCGGGTCTGACCTCTGGAATTCACCCCTCCACTTT. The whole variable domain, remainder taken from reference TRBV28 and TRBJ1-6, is DVKVTQSSRYLVKRTGEKVFLECVQDMDHENMFWYRQDPGLGLRLIYFSYDVKMKEKGDIPEGYSVSREKKERFSLILESASTNQTSMYLCASSLGGSDLWNSPLHFGNGTRLTVT.

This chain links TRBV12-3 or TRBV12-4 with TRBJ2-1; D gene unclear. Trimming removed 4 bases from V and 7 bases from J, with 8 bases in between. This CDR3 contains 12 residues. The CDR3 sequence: CASSSVLNEQFF. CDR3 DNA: TGTGCCAGCAGTTCCGTATTAAATGAGCAGTTCTTC.

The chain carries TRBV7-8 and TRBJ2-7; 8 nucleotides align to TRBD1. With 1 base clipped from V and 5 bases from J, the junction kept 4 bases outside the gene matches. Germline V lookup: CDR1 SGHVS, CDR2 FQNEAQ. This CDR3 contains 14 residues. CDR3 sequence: CASSLDQGAHEQYV. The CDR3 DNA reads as TGTGCCAGCAGCTTAGATCAGGGGGCCCACGAGCAGTACGTC.

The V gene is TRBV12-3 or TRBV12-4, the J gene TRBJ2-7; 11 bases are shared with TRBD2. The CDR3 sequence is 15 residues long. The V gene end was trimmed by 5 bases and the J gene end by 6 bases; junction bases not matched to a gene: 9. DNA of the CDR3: TGTGCCAGCAGTCCTGGAACTAGCGGGGGAGGCGAGCAGTACTTC. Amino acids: CASSPGTSGGGEQYF.

DNA of the CDR3: TGTGCCAGCGGAGGGGTCGGAGGGCCTGAAGCTTTCTTT. This sequence encodes CASGGVGGPEAFF. The chain couples TRBV28 to TRBJ1-1; weak D call: TRBD1 (5 bases). Between the trimmed V and J ends, which lost 8 bases and 6 bases, there was a span of 16 bases. The CDR3 is made up of 13 amino acids. From germline, CDR1 is MDHEN and CDR2 SYDVKM. Full variable domain (remainder filled in from reference TRBV28 and TRBJ1-1): DVKVTQSSRYLVKRTGEKVFLECVQDMDHENMFWYRQDPGLGLRLIYFSYDVKMKEKGDIPEGYSVSREKKERFSLILESASTNQTSMYLCASGGVGGPEAFFGQGTRLTVV.

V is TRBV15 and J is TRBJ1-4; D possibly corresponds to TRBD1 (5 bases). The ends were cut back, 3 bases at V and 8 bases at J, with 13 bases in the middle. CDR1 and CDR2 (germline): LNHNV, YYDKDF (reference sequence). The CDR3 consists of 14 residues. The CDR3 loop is CATSSEGVKEKLFF. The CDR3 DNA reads TGTGCCACCAGCAGTGAAGGGGTAAAGGAAAAACTGTTTTTT.

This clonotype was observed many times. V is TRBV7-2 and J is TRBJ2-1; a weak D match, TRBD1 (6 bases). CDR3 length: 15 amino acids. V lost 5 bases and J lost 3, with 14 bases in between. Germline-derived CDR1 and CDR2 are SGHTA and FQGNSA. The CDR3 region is CASSPPGDGYNEQFF. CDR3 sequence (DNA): TGTGCCAGCAGCCCCCCAGGGGACGGCTACAATGAGCAGTTCTTC.

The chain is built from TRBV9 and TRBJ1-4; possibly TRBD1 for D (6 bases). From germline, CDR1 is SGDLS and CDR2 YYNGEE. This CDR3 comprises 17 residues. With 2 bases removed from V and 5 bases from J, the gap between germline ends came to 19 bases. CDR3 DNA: TGTGCCAGCAGCGTCACCGGGACATGGGGCTTAAATGAAAAACTGTTTTTT. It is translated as CASSVTGTWGLNEKLFF.

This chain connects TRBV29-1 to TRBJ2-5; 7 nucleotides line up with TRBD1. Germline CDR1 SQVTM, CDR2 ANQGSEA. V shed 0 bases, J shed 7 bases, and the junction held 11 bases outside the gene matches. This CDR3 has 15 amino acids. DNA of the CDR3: TGCAGCGTTGAAGATCCGGCACGTCACAGGGGGACCCAGTACTTC. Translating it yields CSVEDPARHRGTQYF.

The DNA of the CDR3 is TGTGCCAGCAGTTTATTCGGACAGCTCACAGATACGCAGTATTTT. Residues: CASSLFGQLTDTQYF. The rearrangement links TRBV12-3 or TRBV12-4 to TRBJ2-3; TRBD1 might be the D (6 bases). V lost 2 bases to trimming and J lost 2 bases, with 11 bases between them. The CDR3 sequence is 15 residues long.

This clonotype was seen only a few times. The CDR3 region is CSAHRGTGELFF. CDR3 coding DNA: TGCAGTGCTCACAGGGGTACCGGGGAGCTGTTTTTT. This chain joins TRBV20-1 and TRBJ2-2, with 7 bases aligning to TRBD1. CDR1 and CDR2 (germline): DFQATT, SNEGSKA (reference sequence). The V segment lost 5 bases and the J segment 5 bases; nucleotides outside the gene matches: 2. The CDR3 has 12 amino acids.

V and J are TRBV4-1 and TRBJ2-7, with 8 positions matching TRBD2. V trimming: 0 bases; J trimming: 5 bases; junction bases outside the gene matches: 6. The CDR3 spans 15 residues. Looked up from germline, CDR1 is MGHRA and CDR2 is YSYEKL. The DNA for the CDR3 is TGCGCCAGCAGCCAAGATAACAGCGGGGGCAACGAGCAGTACTTC. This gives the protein CASSQDNSGGNEQYF.

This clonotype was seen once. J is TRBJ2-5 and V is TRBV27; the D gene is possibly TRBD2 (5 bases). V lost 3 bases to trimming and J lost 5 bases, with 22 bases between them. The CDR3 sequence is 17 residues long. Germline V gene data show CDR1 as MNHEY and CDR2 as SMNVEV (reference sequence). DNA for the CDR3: TGTGCCAGCAGTTTCATCTCAAGAGGGCGGGCCGGGGAGACCCAGTACTTC. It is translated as CASSFISRGRAGETQYF.

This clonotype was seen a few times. The DNA of the CDR3 is TGTGCCAGCAGGGAGTACAAAGGCTCCTACAATGAGCAGTTCTTC. Amino acid sequence: CASREYKGSYNEQFF. The rearrangement links TRBV2 to TRBJ2-1; D is unclear. The germline gives CDR1 SNHLY, CDR2 FYNNEI. This CDR3 is 15 amino acids long. V lost 6 bases, J lost 0 bases, and 12 bases lay in between.

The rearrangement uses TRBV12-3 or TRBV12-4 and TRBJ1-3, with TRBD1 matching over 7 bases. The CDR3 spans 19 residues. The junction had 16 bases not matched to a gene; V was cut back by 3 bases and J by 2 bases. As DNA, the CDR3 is TGTGCCAGCAGTTTCAGGGGCTCGGACAGGCCGCGTCCTGGAAACACCATATATTTT. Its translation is CASSFRGSDRPRPGNTIYF.